The rows below give T cell receptor beta chains drawn from one sample of a study of cytomegalovirus exposure and HLA in healthy donors. Libraries were prepared by immunoSEQ multiplex PCR; TCRdb keeps only in-frame clonotypes and omits some of them. The sample carries 110,000 to 150,000 clones, around 72% recorded once. Sequencing used PBMCs. These receptors originate from a man aged 40-55 years in good health and CMV-seronegative. CDR3s include the opening cysteine and the closing phenylalanine or tryptophan. The D gene is left open where the match is weak. Only part of the rows carry a size: once, few, many, or a class if the clone is expanded.

DNA	CDR3	D	V	J	size
TGTGCCACCGAGACAGTCATTATTGGCTACACCTTC	CATETVIIGYTF	NA	TRBV7-9	TRBJ1-2	NA
TGTGCCAGCGGTATTGGGGGTAGCGGGAGTTCAAACATTCAGTACTTC	CASGIGGSGSSNIQYF	TRBD2	TRBV2	TRBJ2-4	NA
TGTGCCAGTTCCCTTGGGGGGAGGGCGAACGCTGAAGCTTTCTTT	CASSLGGRANAEAFF	NA	TRBV19	TRBJ1-1	NA
TGTGCCAGCAGCCCGGCGAGTGGGGGGAATCCCTACGAGCAGTACTTC	CASSPASGGNPYEQYF	NA	TRBV7-9	TRBJ2-7	NA
TGTGCCAGTAGTTTTCTTAGCGGGGGGGGGACAGATACGCAGTATTTT	CASSFLSGGGTDTQYF	TRBD2	TRBV19	TRBJ2-3	few
TGTGCCAGCCACCGCGGCAGGGGGAATTCACCCCTCCACTTT	CASHRGRGNSPLHF	TRBD1	TRBV9	TRBJ1-6	NA
TGTGCCAGCAGCTTCCTAACAGGGGAAAAAAACATTCAGTACTTC	CASSFLTGEKNIQYF	TRBD1	TRBV7-9	TRBJ2-4	NA
TGTGCCTGGAGTGGAGGCGGGAGGGTTTCAGATACGCAGTATTTT	CAWSGGGRVSDTQYF	TRBD2	TRBV30	TRBJ2-3	once
TGTGCCAGCTCCCATCCCGACAGGGGGCGCATGTACGAGCAGTACTTC	CASSHPDRGRMYEQYF	TRBD1	TRBV2	TRBJ2-7	NA
TGCGCCAGCAGGGGACTAGCGGGGGACAATGAGCAGTTCTTC	CASRGLAGDNEQFF	TRBD2	TRBV5-1	TRBJ2-1	NA